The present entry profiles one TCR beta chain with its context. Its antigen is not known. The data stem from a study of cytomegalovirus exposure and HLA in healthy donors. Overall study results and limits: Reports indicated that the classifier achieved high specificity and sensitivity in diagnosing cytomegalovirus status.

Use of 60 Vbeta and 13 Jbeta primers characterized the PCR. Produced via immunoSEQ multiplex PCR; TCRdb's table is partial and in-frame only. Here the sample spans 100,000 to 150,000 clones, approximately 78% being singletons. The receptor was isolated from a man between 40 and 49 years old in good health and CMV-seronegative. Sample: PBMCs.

CDR3 in DNA: TGTGCCATCAGGCCTTACGGTGACTCCTACGAGCAGTACTTC. Encoded protein: CAIRPYGDSYEQYF. The chain couples TRBV10-3 to TRBJ2-7; D is unresolved. V lost 6 bases and J 0 bases, leaving 12 bases between the germline ends. In germline, CDR1 is ENHRY, CDR2 SYGVKD. The CDR3 runs to 14 residues.